A selection of T cell receptor beta chains follows, all from one sample in a study of T cell responses to AZD1222 COVID-19 vaccine. Sequencing used immunoSEQ multiplex PCR; TCRdb keeps in-frame clones, though not all of them. The profile shows approximately 150,000 clones, 89% of them singletons. The sample was peripheral blood, taken on day 0 of AZD1222 vaccination. These receptors were taken from an adult in good health. CDR3s leave out the opening cysteine and the closing phenylalanine or tryptophan. Not every row has a clone size; where given, it reads once, few, many or a size class.

size,V,length,J,CDR3
.,TRBV6-2/TRBV6-3,12,TRBJ1-1,ASSSPPPGTEAF
.,TRBV3-1/TRBV3-2,13,TRBJ1-3,ASSRGAGSGNTIY
.,TRBV19,14,TRBJ1-4,ATVRADDNKNEKLF
.,TRBV6-1,12,TRBJ1-2,ASSDRGLYYGYT
.,TRBV28,11,TRBJ1-2,ASSSLASYGYT
.,TRBV19,15,TRBJ1-5,ASSIGSGPPRRQPQH
.,TRBV5-1,13,TRBJ2-3,ASSQGQGSTDTQY
few,TRBV7-2,13,TRBJ1-2,ASSLVPGNNYGYT
.,TRBV6-1,13,TRBJ2-7,ASSEGPYPPTRQY
.,TRBV6-4,12,TRBJ1-1,ASSLQGESTEAF
.,TRBV5-5,9,TRBJ1-1,ASSLWGEAF
.,TRBV19,11,TRBJ1-5,ASSIGQEQPQH
.,TRBV18,13,TRBJ1-2,VSSPGSGPVRGYT
.,TRBV7-3,12,TRBJ1-1,ASSFDPMNTEAF
.,TRBV7-9,12,TRBJ2-1,ASSFPKGYNEQF
.,TRBV5-1,12,TRBJ1-1,ASSLVQGDTEAF
.,TRBV3-1/TRBV3-2,15,TRBJ1-1,ASRRASSGELNTEAF
.,TRBV18,12,TRBJ1-2,ASSSGQGARGYT
.,TRBV11-2,13,TRBJ1-2,ASSFTGAGAYGYT
.,TRBV6-5,11,TRBJ2-7,ASRLTGDYEQY
.,TRBV5-1,13,TRBJ1-4,ASSDYRGGSEKLF
.,TRBV3-1/TRBV3-2,12,TRBJ2-1,ASSQEQGEDEQF
.,TRBV19,11,TRBJ2-4,ASTGEYQNIQY
.,TRBV19,13,TRBJ2-1,ASSIPGRAQYEQF
.,TRBV7-3,9,TRBJ2-7,ASSYPLSRY
.,TRBV5-4,11,TRBJ2-1,ASRGLARYEQF
.,TRBV7-7,13,TRBJ2-1,ASSPRTGPYNEQF
.,TRBV5-6,13,TRBJ1-2,ASSVRQGSRYGYT
.,TRBV14,9,TRBJ2-3,ASSGGRRVY
.,TRBV27,13,TRBJ1-2,ASRTLGGHIYGYT
.,TRBV27,15,TRBJ2-2,ASSLRQGFANTGELF
.,TRBV7-3,12,TRBJ2-3,ASSYDSRTDTQY